This T cell receptor beta chain was recovered during a study of T cells in localized non-small cell lung cancer. Whole-study results and caveats: Adjacent lung had a median about 55 of the 100 largest tumor clones. Maximal T cell clonality occurred in uninvolved adjacent lung, with tumor ranking below it. Increased T cell density in blood showed an association with longer overall survival.

Notes on this clone: Its antigen is unidentified.

Clones were sequenced by immunoSEQ multiplex PCR, and TCRdb holds only the in-frame ones, with some missing. There are about 31,000 clones in the sample; approximately 94% occur only once, and around 0.77% lies in the top ten. J was trimmed by 2 bases and V by 4 bases; bases with no gene match: 6. The length of the CDR3 is 15 residues. This chain uses TRBV23-1 with TRBJ2-5; 8 positions agree with TRBD1. TRBV23-1 is classed as an ORF, of uncertain function. The sequencing used peripheral blood, collected before any cancer treatment. This clonotype was obtained from a woman between 35 and 70 years old with stage I lung adenocarcinoma. CDR3 nucleotide sequence: TGCGCCAGCAGTCTAGAGGACAGGGAACAAGAGACCCAGTACTTC. Translation gives CASSLEDREQETQYF.